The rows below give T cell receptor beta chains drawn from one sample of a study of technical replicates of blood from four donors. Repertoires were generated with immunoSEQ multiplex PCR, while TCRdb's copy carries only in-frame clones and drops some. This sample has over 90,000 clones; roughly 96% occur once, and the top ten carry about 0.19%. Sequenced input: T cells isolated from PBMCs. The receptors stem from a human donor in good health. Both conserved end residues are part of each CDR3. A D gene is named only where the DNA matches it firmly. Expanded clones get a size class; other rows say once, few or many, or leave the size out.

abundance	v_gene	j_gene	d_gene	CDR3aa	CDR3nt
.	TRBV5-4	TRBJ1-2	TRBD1	CASSLLGQGVNGYTF	TGTGCCAGCAGCTTGTTGGGACAGGGGGTGAATGGCTACACCTTC
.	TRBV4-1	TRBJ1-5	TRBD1	CASSWDRASQPQHF	TGCGCCAGCAGTTGGGACAGGGCGAGTCAGCCCCAGCATTTT
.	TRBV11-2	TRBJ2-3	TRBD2	CASSLFASGSGTDTQYF	TGTGCCAGCAGCTTGTTTGCTAGCGGGAGTGGAACAGATACGCAGTATTTT
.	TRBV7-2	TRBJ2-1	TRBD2	CASSYGGEIYNEQFF	TGTGCCAGCAGCTACGGGGGGGAAATCTACAATGAGCAGTTCTTC
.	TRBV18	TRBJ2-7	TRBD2	CASSPPGLGPYEQYF	TGTGCCAGCTCACCCCCCGGACTAGGACCTTACGAGCAGTACTTC
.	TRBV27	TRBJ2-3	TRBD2	CASSSRLAGGTDTQYF	TGTGCCAGCAGTTCGAGACTAGCGGGGGGCACAGATACGCAGTATTTT
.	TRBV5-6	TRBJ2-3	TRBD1	CASSLAGGWDTQYF	TGTGCCAGCAGCTTGGCAGGGGGCTGGGATACGCAGTATTTT
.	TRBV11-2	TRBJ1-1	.	CASSLGVGGKEAFF	TGTGCCAGCAGCTTAGGGGTTGGGGGGAAGGAAGCTTTCTTT
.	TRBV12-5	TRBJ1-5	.	CASGLKLENQPQHF	TGTGCTAGTGGTTTGAAGTTGGAGAATCAGCCCCAGCATTTT
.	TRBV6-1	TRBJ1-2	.	CASSEAVRNYGYTF	TGTGCCAGCAGTGAAGCAGTGAGAAACTATGGCTACACCTTC
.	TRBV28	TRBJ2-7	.	CASSTRNYEQYF	TGTGCCAGCAGTACCAGAAACTACGAGCAGTACTTC
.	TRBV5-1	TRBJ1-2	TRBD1	CASSLDRGRGYTF	TGCGCCAGCAGCTTGGACAGGGGCCGTGGCTACACCTTC
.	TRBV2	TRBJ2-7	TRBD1	CASRLPEGAQTYEQYF	TGTGCCAGCAGACTTCCTGAGGGGGCGCAAACCTACGAGCAGTACTTC
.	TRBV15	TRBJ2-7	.	CATSRARVGYEQYF	TGTGCCACCAGCAGAGCCAGGGTAGGATACGAGCAGTACTTC
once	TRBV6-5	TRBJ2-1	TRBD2	CASSYGEGIWNEQFF	TGTGCCAGCAGTTACGGGGAGGGGATTTGGAATGAGCAGTTCTTC
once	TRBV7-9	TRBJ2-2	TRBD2	CASSSLRTGGDTGELFF	TGTGCCAGCAGCTCCCTCCGAACGGGAGGGGACACCGGGGAGCTGTTTTTT
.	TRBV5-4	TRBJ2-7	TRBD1	CASSLHPGTAPSYEQYF	TGTGCCAGCAGCTTGCACCCCGGGACAGCACCATCCTACGAGCAGTACTTC
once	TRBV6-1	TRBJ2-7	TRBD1	CASSGRYGQGSSYEQYF	TGTGCCAGCAGTGGACGATACGGACAGGGATCCTCCTACGAGCAGTACTTC
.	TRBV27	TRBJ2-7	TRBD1	CASSLSTQGATEQYF	TGTGCCAGCAGTTTGTCGACCCAGGGGGCGACCGAGCAGTACTTC
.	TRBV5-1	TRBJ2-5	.	CASSSLEGRGTQYF	TGCGCCAGCAGCTCTCTCGAGGGGCGGGGGACCCAGTACTTC
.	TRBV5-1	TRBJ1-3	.	CASSSSSGNTIYF	TGCGCCAGCAGCTCCTCCTCTGGAAACACCATATATTTT
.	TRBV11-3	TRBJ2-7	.	CASSLGREVAF	TGTGCCAGCAGCTTAGGAAGGGAGGTGGCCTTC
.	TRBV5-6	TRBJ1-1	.	CASSLDGGSYTEAFF	TGTGCCAGCAGCTTAGATGGGGGCTCGTACACTGAAGCTTTCTTT
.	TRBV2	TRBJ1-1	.	CASSRLPHPGTEAFF	TGTGCCAGCAGTCGTCTTCCGCACCCAGGGACTGAAGCTTTCTTT
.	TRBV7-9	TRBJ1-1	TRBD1	CASRAQGVTEAFF	TGTGCCAGCAGGGCACAGGGGGTTACTGAAGCTTTCTTT
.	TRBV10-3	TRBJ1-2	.	CAISYRTDGDGYTF	TGTGCCATCAGTTATCGGACTGATGGGGATGGCTACACCTTC
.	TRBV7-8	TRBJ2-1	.	CANSLKVGLKFF	TGTGCCAACAGCTTAAAGGTGGGGCTTAAGTTCTTC
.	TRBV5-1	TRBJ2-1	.	CASSLTGNEQFF	TGCGCCAGCAGCTTGACTGGCAATGAGCAGTTCTTC
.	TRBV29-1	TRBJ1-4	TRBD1	CSVADRGGEKLFF	TGCAGCGTCGCAGACAGGGGTGGTGAAAAACTGTTTTTT
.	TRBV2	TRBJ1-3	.	CASKQGVSGNTIYF	TGTGCCAGCAAGCAGGGTGTCTCTGGAAACACCATATATTTT
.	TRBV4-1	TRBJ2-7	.	CASSFFETGPYFSYEQYF	TGCGCCAGCAGCTTTTTCGAGACAGGACCGTACTTCTCCTACGAGCAGTACTTC
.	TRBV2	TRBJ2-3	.	CASSERRDTQYF	TGTGCCAGCAGTGAACGTCGGGATACGCAGTATTTT
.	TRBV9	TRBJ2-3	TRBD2	CASSPGTSGSTDTQYF	TGTGCCAGCAGCCCCGGGACTAGCGGGAGTACAGATACGCAGTATTTT
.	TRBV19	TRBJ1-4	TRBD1	CASSLVTGRGTNEKLFF	TGTGCCAGTAGTCTGGTGACAGGGCGGGGAACTAATGAAAAACTGTTTTTT
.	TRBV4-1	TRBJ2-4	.	CASSQAGEGKNIQYF	TGCGCCAGCAGCCAAGCGGGAGAGGGCAAAAACATTCAGTACTTC
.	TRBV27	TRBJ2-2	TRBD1	CATRQGDGELFF	TGTGCCACTAGACAGGGGGACGGGGAGCTGTTTTTT
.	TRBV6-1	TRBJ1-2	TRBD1	CASSRDRAQNYGYTF	TGTGCCAGCAGCCGGGACAGGGCGCAAAACTATGGCTACACCTTC
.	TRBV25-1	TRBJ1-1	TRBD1	CASSGFSGTGKTEAFF	TGTGCCAGCAGTGGCTTCTCCGGGACAGGGAAGACTGAAGCTTTCTTT
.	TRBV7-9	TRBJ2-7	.	CASSPSGQSYEQYF	TGTGCCAGCAGCCCCAGCGGACAGTCCTACGAGCAGTACTTC
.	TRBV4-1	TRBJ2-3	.	CASSGRGASPTDTQYF	TGCGCCAGCAGCGGGCGGGGAGCTAGCCCCACAGATACGCAGTATTTT
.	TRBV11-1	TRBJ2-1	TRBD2	CASSQTSGSQGEQFF	TGTGCCAGCAGTCAGACTAGCGGGTCACAGGGAGAGCAGTTCTTC
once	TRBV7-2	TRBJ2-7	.	CASSFRNPTQGMLYEQYF	TGTGCCAGCAGCTTTAGGAATCCGACACAGGGTATGCTCTACGAGCAGTACTTC
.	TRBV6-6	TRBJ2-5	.	CASSYSGGNLQETQYF	TGTGCCAGCAGTTACTCCGGCGGTAACTTACAAGAGACCCAGTACTTC
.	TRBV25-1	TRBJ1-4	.	CASSELTGPANEKLFF	TGTGCCAGCAGTGAACTAACAGGGCCGGCTAATGAAAAACTGTTTTTT
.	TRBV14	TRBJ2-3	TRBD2	CASSQDRGRGDLADTQYF	TGTGCCAGCAGCCAAGACCGGGGGCGGGGGGATCTAGCAGATACGCAGTATTTT
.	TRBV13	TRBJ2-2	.	CASSLRGTYTGELFF	TGTGCCAGCAGCTTGAGGGGGACGTACACCGGGGAGCTGTTTTTT
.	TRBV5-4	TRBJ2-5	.	CASSLYEAGTEETQYF	TGTGCCAGCAGCTTATATGAGGCGGGGACCGAAGAGACCCAGTACTTC